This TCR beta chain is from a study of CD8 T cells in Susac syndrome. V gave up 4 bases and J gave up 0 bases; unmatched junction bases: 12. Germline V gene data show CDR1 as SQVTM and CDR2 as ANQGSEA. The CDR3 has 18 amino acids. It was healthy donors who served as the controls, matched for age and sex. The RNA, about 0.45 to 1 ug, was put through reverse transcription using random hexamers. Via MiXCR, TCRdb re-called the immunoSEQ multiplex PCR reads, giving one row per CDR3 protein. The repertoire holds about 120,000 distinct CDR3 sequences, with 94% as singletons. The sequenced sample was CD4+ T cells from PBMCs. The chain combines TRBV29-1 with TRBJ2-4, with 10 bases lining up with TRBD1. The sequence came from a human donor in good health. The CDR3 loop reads CSVGNRDRGLLAKNIQYF. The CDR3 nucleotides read TGCAGCGTTGGAAACCGGGACAGGGGACTCCTAGCCAAAAACATTCAGTACTTC.